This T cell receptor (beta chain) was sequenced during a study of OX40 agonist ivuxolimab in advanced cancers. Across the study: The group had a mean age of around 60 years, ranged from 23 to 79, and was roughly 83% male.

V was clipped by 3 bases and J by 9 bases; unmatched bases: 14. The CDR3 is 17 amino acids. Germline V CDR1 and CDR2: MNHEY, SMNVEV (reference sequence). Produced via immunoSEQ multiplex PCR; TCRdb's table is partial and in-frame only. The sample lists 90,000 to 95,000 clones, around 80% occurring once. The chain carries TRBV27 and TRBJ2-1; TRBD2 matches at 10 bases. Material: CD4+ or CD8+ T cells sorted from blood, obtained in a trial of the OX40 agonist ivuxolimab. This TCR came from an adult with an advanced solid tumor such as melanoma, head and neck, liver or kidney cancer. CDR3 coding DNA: TGTGCCAGCAGTTTCTCCTTAGGAGCGGGGGGGCTGATTGAGCAGTTCTTC. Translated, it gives CASSFSLGAGGLIEQFF.